A few counts support the clone carrying this T cell receptor (beta chain). The antigen is unknown. This record belongs to a study of T-cell memory formation after mild COVID-19. 5'RACE primed from the constant segment yielded TCR alpha and TCR beta cDNA libraries bearing sample barcodes and UMIs. TCRdb recomputed calls from the 5' RACE reads with MiXCR, one row per CDR3 protein. The sample consists of roughly 200,000 distinct CDR3 sequences, approximately 16% of them appearing once. Findings of the study overall: Clones that contracted clustered mainly in CM and EM if CD4+ and in EMRA if CD8+. Contracting clones from day 15 to 85 showed balanced CD4/CD8; later expanders favored CD4+. That cross-reactive memory joined was suggested by some responding clones appearing in pre-infection memory.

This sequence originates from an adult woman who had mild COVID-19 (a few samples of this study predate the infection). Cell type and time point are not known. The sample comprised PBMCs or a T cell subset sorted from them (not recorded which).

CDR3 protein: CASSFRGGGDGYTF. The CDR3, as DNA: TGTGCCAGCAGCTTCCGGGGAGGGGGCGATGGCTACACCTTC. The chain has TRBV7-9 and TRBJ1-2, with 7 bases identical to TRBD1. Germline V gene sequence: CDR1 SEHNR, CDR2 FQNEAQ (reference sequence). Trimming cost V 3 bases and J 6 bases; bases outside gene matches: 7. The CDR3 runs 14 residues.